This record concerns one T cell receptor (beta chain) sequence. The source of the sample is a study of T cell changes during pregnancy in multiple sclerosis. The J segment lost 3 bases and the V segment lost 8 bases, leaving 6 bases of the junction unmatched. There are 15 residues in the CDR3. The germline CDR1 and CDR2 sequences are MNHEY and SVGAGI. The table came from immunoSEQ multiplex PCR; TCRdb's copy has only in-frame clones and leaves some out. Found here are around 30,000 clones, approximately 94% of them singletons; the top ten hold around 0.43%. This clonotype was sampled from a female donor with multiple sclerosis, enrolled in a pregnancy study. The source was CD4+ T cells from peripheral blood mononuclear cells, collected after pregnancy. V and J are TRBV6-5 and TRBJ2-7; TRBD2 agrees at 14 bases. This CDR3 reads CASRTSGRSDYEQYF. The DNA for the CDR3 is TGTGCCAGCCGGACTAGCGGGAGGTCCGACTACGAGCAGTACTTC.